This T cell receptor (beta chain) was sequenced during a study of shared clonotypes between healthy human individuals. This table comes from immunoSEQ multiplex PCR, and its TCRdb copy is limited to in-frame clones, with some not included. The table shows about 2.1 million clones, with 85% to 95% occurring only once. Germline V gives CDR1 SNHLY, CDR2 FYNNEI. The length of the CDR3 is 15 residues. The V and J ends lost 1 base and 3 bases respectively, with 7 bases between them. CD45RO-negative CD8 cells positively selected for CCR7 made up the naive population, which excluded terminally differentiated effector memory CD45RA+ cells. This clone was observed a single time.

V usage is TRBV2 and J usage is TRBJ2-6; unclear D gene. The TCR sequence derives from a young man in good health. Some clones in this sample may be carry-over from other donors' samples. Sequenced input: naive CD8+ T cells from PBMCs. The CDR3 sequence: CASSEGGIGANVLTF. In nucleotides, the CDR3 is TGTGCCAGCAGTGAAGGTGGGATTGGGGCCAACGTCCTGACTTTC.